Listed below are T cell receptor beta chains from one sample, sequenced in a study of breast tumors, draining lymph nodes, adjacent tissues. Via MiXCR, TCRdb re-called the multiplex PCR reads, giving one row per CDR3 protein. The data show approximately 130,000 distinct CDR3 sequences, around 21% seen once. Sequenced material: axillary lymph node tissue. The receptors stem from a female donor with breast cancer. Some clones in this sample may be carry-over from other donors' samples. Both conserved end residues are part of each CDR3. A D gene is named only where the DNA matches it firmly. Clone size is shown for a subset of rows, as once, few, many or a class of expanded clone.

v_gene,abundance,j_gene,d_gene,CDR3nt,CDR3aa
TRBV20-1,many,TRBJ1-5,-,TGCAGTGCTATTCTTCCTGGTAGCAATCAGCCCCAGCATTTT,CSAILPGSNQPQHF
TRBV28,few,TRBJ1-3,TRBD1,TGTGCCAGCAGTTGGGCAGGGGGCTTTGCTGGAAACACCATATATTTT,CASSWAGGFAGNTIYF
TRBV10-1,-,TRBJ2-5,-,TGCGCCAGCAGTACTGGATTCGGTGGCGGACAAGAGACCCAGTACTTC,CASSTGFGGGQETQYF
TRBV27,many,TRBJ2-7,-,TGTGCCAGCAGTTCACGAGCGGACAACTACGAGCAGTACTTC,CASSSRADNYEQYF
TRBV6-5,many,TRBJ2-7,-,TGTGCCAGCAGACCCCAGGGGTTCGCCTACGAGCAGTACTTC,CASRPQGFAYEQYF
TRBV27,many,TRBJ2-1,-,TGTGCCAGCAGTTTAGGGGCGTCCCGCGAGTACAATGAGCAGTTCTTC,CASSLGASREYNEQFF
TRBV5-4,-,TRBJ2-1,-,TGTCCCAGCAGTCAGAGAAGCAGGGAATACAATGAGCAGTTCTTC,CPSSQRSREYNEQFF
TRBV29-1,many,TRBJ2-5,-,TGCAGCGCCCGCCCGGGGTCGAAAGAGACCCAGTACTTC,CSARPGSKETQYF
TRBV20-1,many,TRBJ2-2,-,TGCAGTGCTAGAGGGGGGCGCAGGACCGGGGAGCTGTTTTTT,CSARGGRRTGELFF
TRBV13,few,TRBJ1-2,TRBD1,TGTGCCAGCACTGGCAGGGGGCTCCCATATGGCTACACCTTC,CASTGRGLPYGYTF
TRBV6-1,many,TRBJ1-5,TRBD1,TGTGCCAGCAGTGCGAGACAGGGAGGAATGCCCCAGCATTTT,CASSARQGGMPQHF
TRBV6-1,few,TRBJ2-5,-,TGTGCCAGCAGTGAAGCGCTCCGGGGAGTGGAGACCCAGTACTTC,CASSEALRGVETQYF
TRBV30,many,TRBJ2-7,TRBD1,TGTGCCTGGGCCGGGACAGAGAGATACGAGCAGTACTTC,CAWAGTERYEQYF
TRBV28,once,TRBJ2-5,TRBD1,TGTGCCAGCAGTTTCCGGGACAGGGACGGGACCCAGTACTTC,CASSFRDRDGTQYF
TRBV28,-,TRBJ1-4,-,TGTGCCAGCAGTACGGGCGACAGGAGACTGTTTTTT,CASSTGDRRLFF
TRBV5-4,-,TRBJ2-3,TRBD2,TGTGCCAGCAGCCCCGGGACTAGCGGACCAGATATGCAGTATTTT,CASSPGTSGPDMQYF
TRBV4-2,many,TRBJ2-3,-,TGTGCCAGCAGCCAAGGTGTCTCCACAGATACGCAGTATTTT,CASSQGVSTDTQYF
TRBV19,many,TRBJ2-5,TRBD2,TGTGCCAGACTCCCGGGACTAGCGGAGACCCAGTACTTC,CARLPGLAETQYF
TRBV24-1,many,TRBJ2-1,TRBD2,TGTGCCACCAGGGTGGGACTAGCGGGTGACAATGAGCAGTTCTTC,CATRVGLAGDNEQFF
TRBV5-1,many,TRBJ2-3,-,TGCGCCAGCTCCCCCCAGGGTCTCGGAGATACGCAGTATTTT,CASSPQGLGDTQYF
TRBV19,many,TRBJ2-5,-,TGTGCCAGTAGTATTATCCGCCCCGACAGGCGGCAAGAGACCCAGTACTTC,CASSIIRPDRRQETQYF
TRBV18,many,TRBJ2-7,-,TGTGCCAGCTCATGGACAGTGGGATACGAGCAGTACTTC,CASSWTVGYEQYF
TRBV3-1,-,TRBJ2-2,-,TGTGCCAGCAGCCAGGACGGTTCGGGGGAGCTGTTTTTT,CASSQDGSGELFF
TRBV4-1,many,TRBJ2-1,TRBD1,TGCGCCAGCAGCCGTGGGGACAGGGGCAATGAGCAGTTCTTC,CASSRGDRGNEQFF
TRBV20-1,many,TRBJ2-1,TRBD2,TGCAGTGCTAGAGCAGGACTAGCAAACAATGAGCAGTTCTTC,CSARAGLANNEQFF
TRBV7-6,many,TRBJ2-5,-,TGTGCCAGCAGCCAGGGGGGGGCTCAAGAGACCCAGTACTTC,CASSQGGAQETQYF
TRBV7-9,many,TRBJ2-1,TRBD2,TGTGCCAGCAGCTACTGGGGACTAGCGGACAATGAGCAGTTCTTC,CASSYWGLADNEQFF
TRBV29-1,many,TRBJ2-3,-,TGCAGCGTTGGAAAGATCCCAGATACGCAGTATTTT,CSVGKIPDTQYF
TRBV29-1,many,TRBJ2-3,-,TGCAGCGTTGATGTTAAAAGCACAGATACGCAGTATTTT,CSVDVKSTDTQYF
TRBV18,many,TRBJ2-7,TRBD1,TGTGCCAGCTCCCAGGGGGCGAGTGACTACGAGCAGTACTTC,CASSQGASDYEQYF
TRBV12-3/TRBV12-4,many,TRBJ2-7,-,TGTGCCAGCAGTTTAGGGTTTGGCGCCGAGCAGTACTTC,CASSLGFGAEQYF
TRBV7-8,many,TRBJ1-3,TRBD1,TGTGCCAGCAGCTGGACAGGGTCTGGAAACACCATATATTTT,CASSWTGSGNTIYF
TRBV11-3,many,TRBJ2-1,TRBD2,TGTGCCAGCAGCCAGGGGCTAGCGGGACCTCTCTACAATGAGCAGTTCTTC,CASSQGLAGPLYNEQFF
TRBV10-3,-,TRBJ2-3,TRBD1,TGTGCCATCAGTCAGGGACAGGGAAGCACAGATACGCAGTATTTT,CAISQGQGSTDTQYF
TRBV28,-,TRBJ1-3,-,TGTGCCAGCAGTAGCGCTACGACAGTTTCAGCAAACACCATATATTTT,CASSSATTVSANTIYF
TRBV5-1,-,TRBJ1-1,TRBD1,TGCGCCAGCAGTCGGGGGACAGGGGGATCGAACACTGAAGCTTTCTTT,CASSRGTGGSNTEAFF
TRBV24-1,many,TRBJ2-7,TRBD2,TGTGCCACCAGTGATTCTCGACTAGCGGGAGTGGGCGAGCAGTACTTC,CATSDSRLAGVGEQYF
TRBV19,many,TRBJ2-1,TRBD2,TGTGCCAGTAGTATAGGGTCTAGCGGGACTGATGAGCAGTTCTTC,CASSIGSSGTDEQFF
TRBV5-1,-,TRBJ1-5,TRBD1,TGCGCCAGCAGCCAGACAGGGGGCCTGGGCCAGCCCCAGCATTTT,CASSQTGGLGQPQHF
TRBV20-1,many,TRBJ2-1,TRBD2,TGCAGTATGCTGAATCCGGGACTAGCGGGAAAAATATCCTACAATGAGCAGTTCTTC,CSMLNPGLAGKISYNEQFF
TRBV5-1,-,TRBJ1-1,-,TGCGCCAGCAGCTTGGATTGGTTGGGTGGACAGAACACTGAAGCTTTCTTT,CASSLDWLGGQNTEAFF
TRBV15,many,TRBJ2-1,TRBD2,TGTGCCACCAGCAGGGAACTAGCGGGAGTATCCAATGAGCAGTTCTTC,CATSRELAGVSNEQFF
TRBV10-3,many,TRBJ2-3,-,TGTGCCATCAGGGGAAGTGGAGCGGCCCTTACAGGGACAGATACGCAGTATTTT,CAIRGSGAALTGTDTQYF
TRBV30,many,TRBJ2-5,-,TGTGCCTGGAGTTCTGAGGGGGAGACCCAGTACTTC,CAWSSEGETQYF
TRBV29-1,many,TRBJ2-7,-,TGCAGCGCCGTCCCCTTCGGGGATTTCGAGCAGTACTTC,CSAVPFGDFEQYF
TRBV7-6,many,TRBJ2-3,TRBD2,TGTGCCAGCAGCCCACTAGCGGGAGGACAATATAGCACAGATACGCAGTATTTT,CASSPLAGGQYSTDTQYF
TRBV3-1,many,TRBJ2-7,TRBD1,TGTGCCAGCAGCCAAGGACAGGGAACTAAGCAGTACTTC,CASSQGQGTKQYF
TRBV5-1,many,TRBJ2-2,-,TGCGCCAGCAGGGCCAGCGGAGACGCGCGGACCGGGGAGCTGTTTTTT,CASRASGDARTGELFF
TRBV6-5,many,TRBJ2-7,-,TGTGCCAGCAGTTCTCCCAGGGGATCCTACGAGCAGTACTTC,CASSSPRGSYEQYF
TRBV15,many,TRBJ1-4,TRBD1,TGTGCCACCAGCAGGCTATTAGACAGGGGTAACGAAAAACTGTTTTTT,CATSRLLDRGNEKLFF
TRBV4-1,many,TRBJ1-2,-,TGCGCCAGCAGCCAAGATGATAGGGAAGGCGAGCGGAACTATGGCTACACCTTC,CASSQDDREGERNYGYTF
TRBV3-1,-,TRBJ2-7,-,TGTGCCAGCAGCCGCTCCAGCACTAGAACCTACGAGCAGTACTTC,CASSRSSTRTYEQYF
TRBV5-1,many,TRBJ2-3,TRBD2,TGCGCCAGCAGCTTGGGCGGGCTAGCGGGAAACACAGATACGCAGTATTTT,CASSLGGLAGNTDTQYF
TRBV10-1,many,TRBJ2-2,-,TGCGCCAGCAGCGGAGGGGGAAACACCGGGGAGCTGTTTTTT,CASSGGGNTGELFF
TRBV20-1,few,TRBJ1-5,-,TGCAGTGCTAGAGACCATCGACGGATTAGCAATCAGCCCCAGCATTTT,CSARDHRRISNQPQHF